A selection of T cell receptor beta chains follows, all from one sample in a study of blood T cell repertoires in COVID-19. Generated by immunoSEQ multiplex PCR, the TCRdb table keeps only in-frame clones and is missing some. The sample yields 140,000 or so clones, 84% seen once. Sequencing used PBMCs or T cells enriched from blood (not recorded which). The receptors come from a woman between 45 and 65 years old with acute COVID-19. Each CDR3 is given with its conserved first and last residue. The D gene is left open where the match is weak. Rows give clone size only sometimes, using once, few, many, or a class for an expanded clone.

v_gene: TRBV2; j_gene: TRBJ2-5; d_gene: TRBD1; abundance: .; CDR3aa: CASSRDRNQETQYF; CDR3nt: TGTGCCAGCAGTAGGGACAGGAACCAAGAGACCCAGTACTTC
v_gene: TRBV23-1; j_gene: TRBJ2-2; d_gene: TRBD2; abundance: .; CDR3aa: CASSQLGLAGGPNTGELFF; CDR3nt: TGCGCCAGCAGTCAATTAGGACTAGCGGGAGGGCCCAACACCGGGGAGCTGTTTTTT
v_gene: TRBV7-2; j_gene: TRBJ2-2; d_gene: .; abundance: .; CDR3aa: CASSPGGTWGTGELFF; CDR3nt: TGTGCCAGCAGCCCGGGCGGGACCTGGGGAACCGGGGAGCTGTTTTTT
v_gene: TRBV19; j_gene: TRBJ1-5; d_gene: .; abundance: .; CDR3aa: CASSIRGSNQPQHF; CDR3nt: TGTGCCAGTAGTATCAGGGGTAGCAATCAGCCCCAGCATTTT
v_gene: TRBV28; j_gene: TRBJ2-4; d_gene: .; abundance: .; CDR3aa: CASSLWEGASKNIQYF; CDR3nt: TGTGCCAGCAGTTTATGGGAGGGGGCATCCAAAAACATTCAGTACTTC
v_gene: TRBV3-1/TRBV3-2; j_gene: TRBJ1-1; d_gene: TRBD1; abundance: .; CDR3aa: CASSHRTGYTTEAFF; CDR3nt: TGTGCCAGCAGCCACAGGACAGGATACACCACTGAAGCTTTCTTT
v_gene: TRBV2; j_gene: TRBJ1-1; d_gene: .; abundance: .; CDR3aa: CARVNGGAEEGRTEAFF; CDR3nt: TGTGCCAGAGTGAACGGAGGGGCAGAGGAGGGCCGAACTGAAGCTTTCTTT
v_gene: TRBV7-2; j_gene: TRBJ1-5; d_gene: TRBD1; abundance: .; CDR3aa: CASSSTGTGVQPQHF; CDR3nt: TGTGCCAGCAGCTCAACCGGGACAGGGGTTCAGCCCCAGCATTTT
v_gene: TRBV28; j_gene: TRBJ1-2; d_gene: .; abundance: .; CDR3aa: CASSSGTGGRYGYTF; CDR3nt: TGTGCCAGCAGTTCAGGCACGGGGGGCCGCTATGGCTACACCTTC
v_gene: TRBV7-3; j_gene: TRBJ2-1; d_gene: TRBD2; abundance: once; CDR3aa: CASSSPAGSSYNEQFF; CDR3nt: TGTGCCAGCAGCTCACCAGCGGGGAGCTCCTACAATGAGCAGTTCTTC
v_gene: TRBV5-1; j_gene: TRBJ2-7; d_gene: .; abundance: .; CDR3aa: CASSLDRRYEQYF; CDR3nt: TGCGCCAGCAGCTTGGACAGGAGATACGAGCAGTACTTC
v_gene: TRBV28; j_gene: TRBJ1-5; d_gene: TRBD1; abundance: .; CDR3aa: CATTGQGSLSGNQPQHF; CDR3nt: TGTGCCACCACGGGACAGGGAAGCCTCAGTGGCAATCAGCCCCAGCATTTT
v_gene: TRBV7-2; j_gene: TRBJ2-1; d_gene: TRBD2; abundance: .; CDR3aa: CASSFGLAGVEQFF; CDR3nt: TGTGCCAGCAGCTTCGGACTAGCGGGAGTGGAGCAGTTCTTC
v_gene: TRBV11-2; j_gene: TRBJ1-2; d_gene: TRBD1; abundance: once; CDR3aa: CASSQQGALGYTF; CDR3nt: TGTGCCAGCAGCCAACAGGGGGCGCTTGGCTACACCTTC
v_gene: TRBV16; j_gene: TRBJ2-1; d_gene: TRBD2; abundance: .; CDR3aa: CASSRILAETHNEQFF; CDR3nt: TGTGCCAGCAGCCGCATACTAGCGGAAACCCACAATGAGCAGTTCTTC
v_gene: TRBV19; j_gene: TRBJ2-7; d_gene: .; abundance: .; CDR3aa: CASSIDWREDYEQYF; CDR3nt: TGTGCCAGTAGTATAGATTGGCGGGAAGACTACGAGCAGTACTTC
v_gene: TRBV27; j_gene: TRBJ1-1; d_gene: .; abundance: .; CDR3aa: CASSLRQGWAEAFF; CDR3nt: TGTGCCAGCAGCCTACGGCAGGGGTGGGCTGAAGCTTTCTTT
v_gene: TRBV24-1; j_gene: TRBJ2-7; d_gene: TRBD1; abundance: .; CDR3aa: CATGTAYEQYF; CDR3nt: TGTGCCACCGGGACAGCCTACGAGCAGTACTTC
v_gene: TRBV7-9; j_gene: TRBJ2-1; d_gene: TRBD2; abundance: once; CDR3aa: CASSLGSNRAGDHEQFF; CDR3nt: TGTGCCAGCAGCTTAGGGAGCAATAGGGCGGGAGACCATGAGCAGTTCTTC
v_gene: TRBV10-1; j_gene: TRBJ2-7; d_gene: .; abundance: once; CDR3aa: CASSQSPSYEQYF; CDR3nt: TGCGCCAGCAGTCAGTCTCCGTCCTACGAGCAGTACTTC
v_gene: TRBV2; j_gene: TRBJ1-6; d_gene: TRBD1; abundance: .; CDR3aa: CAGGRTGGNSPLHF; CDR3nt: TGTGCCGGAGGCAGGACAGGCGGTAATTCACCCCTCCACTTT
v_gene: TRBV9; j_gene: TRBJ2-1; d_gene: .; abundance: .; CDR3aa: CASSVQRGSYNEQFF; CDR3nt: TGTGCCAGCAGCGTTCAGAGAGGCTCCTACAATGAGCAGTTCTTC
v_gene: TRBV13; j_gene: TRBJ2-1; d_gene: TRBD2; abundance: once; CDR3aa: CASRNGLAGANEQFF; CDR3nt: TGTGCCAGCAGGAACGGACTAGCGGGAGCGAATGAGCAGTTCTTC